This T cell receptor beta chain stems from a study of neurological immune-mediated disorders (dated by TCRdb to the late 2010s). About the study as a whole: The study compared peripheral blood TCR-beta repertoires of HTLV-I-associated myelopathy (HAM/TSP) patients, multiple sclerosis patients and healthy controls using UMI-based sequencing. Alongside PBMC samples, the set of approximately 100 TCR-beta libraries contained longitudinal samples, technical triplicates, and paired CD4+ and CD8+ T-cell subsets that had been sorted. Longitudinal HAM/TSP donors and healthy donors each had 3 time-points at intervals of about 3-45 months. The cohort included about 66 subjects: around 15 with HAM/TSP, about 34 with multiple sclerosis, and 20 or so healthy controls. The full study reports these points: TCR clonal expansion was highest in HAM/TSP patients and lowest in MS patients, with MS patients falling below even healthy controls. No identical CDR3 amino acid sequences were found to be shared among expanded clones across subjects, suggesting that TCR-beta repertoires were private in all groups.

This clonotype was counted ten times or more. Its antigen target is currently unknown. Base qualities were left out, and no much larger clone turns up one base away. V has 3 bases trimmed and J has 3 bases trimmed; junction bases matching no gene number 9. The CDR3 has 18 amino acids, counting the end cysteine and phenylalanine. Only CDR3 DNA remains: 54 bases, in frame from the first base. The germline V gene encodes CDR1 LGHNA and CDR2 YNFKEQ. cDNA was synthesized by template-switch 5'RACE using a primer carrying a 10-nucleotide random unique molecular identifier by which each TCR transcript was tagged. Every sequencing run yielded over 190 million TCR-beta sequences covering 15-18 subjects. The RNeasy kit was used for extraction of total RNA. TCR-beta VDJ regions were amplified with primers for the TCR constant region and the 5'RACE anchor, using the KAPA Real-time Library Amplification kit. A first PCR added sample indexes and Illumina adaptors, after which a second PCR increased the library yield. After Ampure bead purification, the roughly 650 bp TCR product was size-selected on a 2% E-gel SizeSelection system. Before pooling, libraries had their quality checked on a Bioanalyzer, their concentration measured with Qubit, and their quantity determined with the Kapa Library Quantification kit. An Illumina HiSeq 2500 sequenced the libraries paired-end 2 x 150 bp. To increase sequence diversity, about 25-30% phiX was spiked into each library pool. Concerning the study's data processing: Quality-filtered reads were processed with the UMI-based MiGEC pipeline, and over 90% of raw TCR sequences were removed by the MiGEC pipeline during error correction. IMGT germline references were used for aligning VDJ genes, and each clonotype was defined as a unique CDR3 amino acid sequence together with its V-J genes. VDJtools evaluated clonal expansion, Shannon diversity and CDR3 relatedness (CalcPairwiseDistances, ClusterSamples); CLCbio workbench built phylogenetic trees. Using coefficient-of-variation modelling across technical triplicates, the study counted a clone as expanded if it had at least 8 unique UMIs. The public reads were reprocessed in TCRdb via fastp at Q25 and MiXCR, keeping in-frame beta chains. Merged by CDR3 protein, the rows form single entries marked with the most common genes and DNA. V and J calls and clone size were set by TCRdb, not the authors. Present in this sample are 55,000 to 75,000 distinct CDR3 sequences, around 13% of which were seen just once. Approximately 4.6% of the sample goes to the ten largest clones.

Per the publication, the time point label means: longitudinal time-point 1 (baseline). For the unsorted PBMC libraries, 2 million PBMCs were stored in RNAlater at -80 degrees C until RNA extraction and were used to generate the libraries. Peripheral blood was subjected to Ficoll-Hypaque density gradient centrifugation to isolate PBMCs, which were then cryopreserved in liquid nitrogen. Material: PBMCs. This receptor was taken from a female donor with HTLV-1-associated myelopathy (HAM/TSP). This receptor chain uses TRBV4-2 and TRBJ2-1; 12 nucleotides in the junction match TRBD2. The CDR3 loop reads CASSHLLAGGLYYNEQFF. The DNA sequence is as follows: TGTGCCAGCAGCCACCTACTAGCGGGGGGACTCTACTACAATGAGCAGTTCTTC.